This T cell receptor (beta chain) is drawn from a study of cytomegalovirus exposure and HLA in healthy donors. General study findings and limits: In vitro confirmation showed three CMV-associated chains to be CMV antigen specific. Analyzed later, association rates of TCRs varied across HLA loci, with DRB1 most and HLA-C fewest.

Worth noting for this clone: What it recognizes is unknown.

J gave up 2 bases and V 7 bases, and 4 bases lay outside the gene matches. Germline loops: CDR1 LNHDA, CDR2 SQIVND (reference sequence). CDR3 length: 14 residues. PCR amplification relied on 60 Vbeta primers (plus 13 Jbeta primers). Produced via immunoSEQ multiplex PCR; TCRdb's table is partial and in-frame only. The sample has about 140,000 clones, roughly 86% seen once; the top ten hold around 3%. The chain employs TRBV19 and TRBJ2-7; 11 bases are shared with TRBD2. The sequence came from a man between 18 and 29 years old in good health and CMV-seropositive. Sequenced sample: PBMCs. The CDR3 protein is CASKPGLAAYEQYF. CDR3 nucleotides: TGTGCCAGTAAGCCGGGACTAGCGGCCTACGAGCAGTACTTC.